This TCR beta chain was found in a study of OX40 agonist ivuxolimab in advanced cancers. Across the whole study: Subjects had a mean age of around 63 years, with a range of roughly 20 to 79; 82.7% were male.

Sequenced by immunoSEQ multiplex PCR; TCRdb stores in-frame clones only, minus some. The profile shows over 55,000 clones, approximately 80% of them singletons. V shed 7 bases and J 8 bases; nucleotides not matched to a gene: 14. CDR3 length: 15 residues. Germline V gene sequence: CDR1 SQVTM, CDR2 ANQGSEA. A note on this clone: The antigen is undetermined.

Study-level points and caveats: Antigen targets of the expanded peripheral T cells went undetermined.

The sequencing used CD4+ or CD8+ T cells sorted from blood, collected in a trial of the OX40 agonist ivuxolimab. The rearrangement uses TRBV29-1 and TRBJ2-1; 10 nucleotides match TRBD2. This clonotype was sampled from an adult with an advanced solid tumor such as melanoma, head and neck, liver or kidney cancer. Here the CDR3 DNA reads TGCAGCGCCGACCCGGGCCTAGCGGGAGCGGATGAGCAGTTCTTC. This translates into CSADPGLAGADEQFF.